Listed here are 23 T cell receptor beta chains from one sample, sequenced in a study of blood T cell repertoires in COVID-19. This table comes from immunoSEQ multiplex PCR, and its TCRdb copy is limited to in-frame clones, with some not included. This sample has 55,000 to 70,000 clones, with more than 90% found just once. Sample: peripheral blood. Receptor source: a man aged 55 to 69 with acute or convalescent COVID-19.

The chain carries TRBV6-5 and TRBJ2-2; 7 bases are a match to TRBD1. Germline V lookup: CDR1 MNHEY, CDR2 SVGAGI. CDR3 length: 14 residues. With V trimmed by 9 bases and J by 6 bases, 10 bases remained unmatched. Here the CDR3 DNA reads TGTGCCAGTAGATTGGACAGGATATCCGGGGAGCTGTTTTTT. It encodes CASRLDRISGELFF.

V is TRBV5-8 and J is TRBJ1-2, with 10 positions matching TRBD1. In germline, CDR1 is SGHTS, CDR2 YDEGEE. There are 15 residues in the CDR3. Germline trimming cut 1 base from V and 5 bases from J; bases unmatched to any gene: 5. The CDR3 DNA reads as TGTGCCAGCAGCTTGAGGCGGGGACAGGGGTATGGCTACACCTTC. Amino acid sequence: CASSLRRGQGYGYTF. Variable domain in full (rest from reference TRBV5-8 and TRBJ1-2): EAGVTQSPTHLIKTRGQQATLRCSPISGHTSVYWYQQALGLGLQFLLWYDEGEERNRGNFPPRFSGRQFPNYSSELNVNALELEDSALYLCASSLRRGQGYGYTFGSGTRLTVV.

The J gene is TRBJ2-4, the V gene TRBV14, with 13 bases identical to TRBD2. This CDR3 contains 18 residues. Germline lookup yields CDR1 SGHDN and CDR2 FVKESK. V lost 1 base and J lost 0; bases outside the gene matches: 3. DNA of the CDR3: TGTGCCAGCAGCCAAGGGGGACTAGCGGGATTAGCCAAAAACATTCAGTACTTC. Amino acids: CASSQGGLAGLAKNIQYF.

The chain links TRBV19 to TRBJ1-6; no definite D call. The CDR3 spans 15 residues. With 1 base removed from V and 8 bases from J, the gap between germline ends came to 12 bases. Germline V CDR1 and CDR2: LNHDA, SQIVND (reference sequence). The chain's CDR3 is CASSIVPGGDSPLHF. Written as DNA, the CDR3 is TGTGCCAGTAGTATAGTTCCAGGTGGTGATTCACCCCTCCACTTT.

The rearrangement links TRBV27 to TRBJ2-7, with 12 bases fitting TRBD2. The CDR3 is 19 residues long. V trimming: 10 bases; J trimming: 7 bases; junction bases outside the gene matches: 26. Per germline, CDR1 MNHEY and CDR2 SMNVEV (reference sequence). CDR3 residues: CATSGGGRLAGANLGEQYF. Here the CDR3 DNA reads TGTGCCACCTCTGGGGGGGGGAGACTAGCGGGGGCGAACTTGGGAGAGCAGTACTTC.

J is TRBJ2-3 and V is TRBV7-9, with 14 bases lining up with TRBD2. With V trimmed by 4 bases and J by 13 bases, 22 bases remained unmatched. The CDR3 length is 19 residues. Germline-derived CDR1 and CDR2 are SEHNR and FQNEAQ (reference sequence). The CDR3 DNA reads TGTGCCAGCAGCTCGGGACTAGCGGGAGTGATTCCGCCCCCCAACCTCGAGTATTTT. As protein: CASSSGLAGVIPPPNLEYF.

CDR3 coding DNA: TGTGCCAGCAGCCCTCAGGGGTTGGTGGACACTGAAGCTTTCTTT. This codes for CASSPQGLVDTEAFF. The chain carries TRBV7-3 and TRBJ1-1; weak D call: TRBD1 (6 bases). CDR1 SGHTA and CDR2 FQGTGA come from the germline V gene. The CDR3 runs to 15 residues. The germline V and J ends were trimmed by 5 bases and 3 bases, with 16 bases remaining between them.

The chain combines TRBV28 with TRBJ2-3; 13 positions agree with TRBD2. The germline V gene encodes CDR1 MDHEN and CDR2 SYDVKM. The V segment lost 6 bases and the J segment 4 bases; nucleotides outside the gene matches: 7. CDR3 length: 16 amino acids. CDR3 sequence (DNA): TGTGCCAGCAGCCTCTGGACTAGCGGGAGCGCAGATACGCAGTATTTT. It encodes CASSLWTSGSADTQYF.

CDR3 coding DNA: TGTGCCAGCAGCCCCAAAAGGGGGGGCCCCCAAGAGACCCAGTACTTC. Translation: CASSPKRGGPQETQYF. The genes are TRBV7-8 and TRBJ2-5, with D maybe TRBD2 (7 bases). The V gene's germline CDR1 is SGHVS and CDR2 FQNEAQ. Between the trimmed V and J ends, which lost 5 bases and 1 base, there was a span of 17 bases. The CDR3 runs to 16 residues.

The chain couples TRBV15 to TRBJ2-7; possible D gene TRBD2, 6 bases. The V and J ends lost 5 bases and 2 bases respectively, with 22 bases between them. The length of the CDR3 is 17 residues. Per the germline V gene, CDR1 is LNHNV and CDR2 is YYDKDF (reference sequence). Written as DNA, the CDR3 is TGTGCCACCAGCGCTCAGCCATGGTCTAGCGCAACCTACGAGCAGTACTTC. This translates into CATSAQPWSSATYEQYF. The whole variable domain, remainder taken from reference TRBV15 and TRBJ2-7, is DAMVIQNPRYQVTQFGKPVTLSCSQTLNHNVMYWYQQKSSQAPKLLFHYYDKDFNNEADTPDNFQSRRPNTSFCFLDIRSPGLGDTAMYLCATSAQPWSSATYEQYFGPGTRLTVT.

The rearrangement links TRBV11-1 to TRBJ1-5; D call uncertain. From germline, CDR1 is SGHAT and CDR2 FQDESV (reference sequence). This CDR3 spans 13 amino acids. V gave up 5 bases and J gave up 6 bases, with 11 bases separating them. The CDR3 sequence is CASSPLPGQPQHF. CDR3 DNA: TGTGCCAGCAGCCCTCTGCCCGGTCAGCCCCAGCATTTT.

A word on this clone: The sample holds other DNA sequences that translate to the same CDR3. V and J are TRBV28 and TRBJ2-7; D perhaps matches TRBD2 (7 bases). CDR1 and CDR2 from the germline V gene are MDHEN and SYDVKM. Deletions cut 6 bases from V and 0 bases from J, with 15 bases between. The CDR3 extends over 15 amino acids. The CDR3 region is CASSPRGGSSYEQYF. The DNA for the CDR3 is TGTGCCAGCAGCCCTAGGGGGGGGAGCTCCTACGAGCAGTACTTC.

The V gene is TRBV19, the J gene TRBJ2-2; a possible D gene is TRBD2 (5 bases). Germline CDR1 LNHDA, CDR2 SQIVND (reference sequence). Trimming cost V 2 bases and J 8 bases, with 12 bases left between them. CDR3 length: 14 residues. The CDR3 nucleotides are TGTGCCAGTAGTATACAGCCCCGGGGTGGGGAGCTGTTTTTT. Protein: CASSIQPRGGELFF.

The chain joins TRBV29-1 to TRBJ2-7; 10 bases are shared with TRBD1. The junction had 15 bases not matched to a gene; V was cut back by 5 bases and J by 8 bases. This CDR3 region has 15 residues. CDR1 SQVTM and CDR2 ANQGSEA come from the germline V gene. The CDR3 sequence: CSVREPGQGPSKQYF. DNA for the CDR3: TGCAGCGTTCGAGAACCGGGACAGGGGCCTTCCAAGCAGTACTTC.

This clone was seen only a few times. V usage is TRBV30 and J usage is TRBJ1-6; 8 bases fit TRBD1. The CDR3 totals 16 residues. V shed 3 bases, J shed 5 bases, and the junction held 9 bases outside the gene matches. In germline, CDR1 is GTSNPN, CDR2 SVGIG (reference sequence). The CDR3 region has the DNA TGTGCCTGGAGAGGACAGGGCTTCGGTGATAATTCACCCCTCCACTTT. Translating it yields CAWRGQGFGDNSPLHF. The variable domain in full, with the rest retrieved from reference TRBV30 and TRBJ1-6, is SQTIHQWPATLVQPVGSPLSLECTVEGTSNPNLYWYRQAAGRGLQLLFYSVGIGQISSEVPQNLSASRPQDRQFILSSKKLLLSDSGFYLCAWRGQGFGDNSPLHFGNGTRLTVT.

This chain links TRBV5-5 with TRBJ2-3, with D tentatively TRBD1 (6 bases). Per germline, CDR1 SGHKS and CDR2 YYEKEE (reference sequence). V lost 4 bases and J 2 bases, leaving 14 bases between the germline ends. This CDR3 spans 15 amino acids. For the CDR3, the DNA is TGTGCCAGCAGCCCGACAGGAGATGACACAGATACGCAGTATTTT. As protein: CASSPTGDDTDTQYF.

This clone showed up just a few times. The rearrangement uses TRBV12-3 or TRBV12-4 and TRBJ1-1; D gene unclear. The CDR3 extends over 13 amino acids. V was trimmed by 1 base and J by 1 base, leaving 4 bases between them. CDR3 region: CASSLGRNTEAFF. The CDR3 DNA follows: TGTGCCAGCAGTTTAGGCAGGAACACTGAAGCTTTCTTT.

The chain links TRBV6-5 to TRBJ2-3; 7 positions match TRBD2. Losses at the gene ends were 2 bases for V and 6 bases for J; bases not matched to a gene: 2. This CDR3 region has 13 residues. Germline loops: CDR1 MNHEY, CDR2 SVGAGI. CDR3 bases: TGTGCCAGCAGTTACGTCGGGAGGGATACGCAGTATTTT. This codes for CASSYVGRDTQYF.

The rearrangement links TRBV2 to TRBJ1-5, with D unclear. The length of the CDR3 is 15 residues. In germline, CDR1 is SNHLY, CDR2 FYNNEI. The V gene lost 0 bases and the J gene lost 2 bases, with 8 bases spanning the gap. The chain's CDR3 is CASSEAPGGNQPQHF. CDR3 coding DNA: TGTGCCAGCAGTGAAGCGCCGGGTGGCAATCAGCCCCAGCATTTT.

This sequence joins TRBV15 and TRBJ1-5; weak D call: TRBD1 (6 bases). Germline CDR1 is LNHNV and CDR2 is YYDKDF (reference sequence). CDR3 length: 15 amino acids. V lost 0 bases, J lost 9 bases, and 15 bases lay in between. The CDR3 bases are TGTGCCACCAGCAGAGATAAAGGGGGTTCAGGGCCCCAGCATTTT. This translates into CATSRDKGGSGPQHF. The whole variable domain, remainder taken from reference TRBV15 and TRBJ1-5, is DAMVIQNPRYQVTQFGKPVTLSCSQTLNHNVMYWYQQKSSQAPKLLFHYYDKDFNNEADTPDNFQSRRPNTSFCFLDIRSPGLGDTAMYLCATSRDKGGSGPQHFGDGTRLSIL.

The V call is TRBV4-1, the J call TRBJ1-5; D not certain. The V gene's germline CDR1 is MGHRA and CDR2 YSYEKL. Between the trimmed V and J ends, which lost 0 bases and 0 bases, there was a span of 12 bases. The CDR3 loop spans 17 amino acids. CDR3 coding DNA: TGCGCCAGCAGCCAAGAACAGAGGGATTATAGCAATCAGCCCCAGCATTTT. This encodes CASSQEQRDYSNQPQHF.

The chain combines TRBV29-1 with TRBJ2-1; perhaps TRBD2 as D (5 bases). There are 17 residues in the CDR3. V was trimmed by 6 bases and J by 0 bases, leaving 21 bases between them. Germline CDR1 is SQVTM and CDR2 is ANQGSEA. CDR3 bases: TGCAGCGTAGCTCACCCGATGGACTCGAGCTCCTACAATGAGCAGTTCTTC. Its translation: CSVAHPMDSSSYNEQFF.

The sample holds one count of this clone. The chain couples TRBV4-1 to TRBJ2-5; maybe TRBD1 (6 bases). Per the germline V gene, CDR1 is MGHRA and CDR2 is YSYEKL. This CDR3 spans 16 amino acids. Trimming cost V 6 bases and J 5 bases, with 22 bases left between them. The CDR3 protein is CASRQQVDSLVETQYF. CDR3 DNA: TGCGCCAGCAGGCAGCAGGTGGACAGCCTAGTCGAGACCCAGTACTTC.